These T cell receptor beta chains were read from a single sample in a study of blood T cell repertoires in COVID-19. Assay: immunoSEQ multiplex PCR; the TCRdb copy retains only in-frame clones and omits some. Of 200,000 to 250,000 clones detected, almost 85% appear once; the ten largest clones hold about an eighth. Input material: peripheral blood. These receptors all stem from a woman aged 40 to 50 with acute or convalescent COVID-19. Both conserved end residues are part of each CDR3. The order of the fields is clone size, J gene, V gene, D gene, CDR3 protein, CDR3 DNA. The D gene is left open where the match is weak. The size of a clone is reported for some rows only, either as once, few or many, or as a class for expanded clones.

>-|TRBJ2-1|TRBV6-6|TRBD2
CASSPRTSGRPYSYNEQFF
TGTGCCAGCAGTCCCCGGACTAGCGGGAGGCCCTACTCCTACAATGAGCAGTTCTTC
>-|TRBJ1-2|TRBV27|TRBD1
CASSYRTGGSSGYTF
TGTGCCAGCAGTTATCGGACAGGGGGATCGTCTGGCTACACCTTC
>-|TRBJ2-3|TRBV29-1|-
CSVDALTDTQYF
TGCAGCGTTGACGCACTCACAGATACGCAGTATTTT
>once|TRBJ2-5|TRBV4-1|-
CASSQEGRGPSQETQYF
TGCGCCAGCAGCCAAGAAGGGCGGGGGCCCAGCCAAGAGACCCAGTACTTC
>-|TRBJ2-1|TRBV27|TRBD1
CASSSPQTWDRANNEQFF
TGTGCCAGCAGTTCCCCACAAACCTGGGACAGGGCTAACAATGAGCAGTTCTTC
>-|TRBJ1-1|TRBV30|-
CASGFNTEAFF
TGTGCCTCAGGGTTTAACACTGAAGCTTTCTTT
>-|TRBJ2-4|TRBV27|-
CARGGSGAKNIQYF
TGTGCAAGGGGGGGTAGCGGAGCCAAAAACATTCAGTACTTC
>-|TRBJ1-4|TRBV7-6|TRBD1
CASSLSRDRVRMANEKLFF
TGTGCCAGCAGCTTGAGCCGGGACAGGGTTAGGATGGCTAATGAAAAACTGTTTTTT
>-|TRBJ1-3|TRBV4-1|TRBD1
CASSQEGGQSSGNTIYF
TGCGCCAGCAGCCAAGAAGGGGGACAGAGCTCTGGAAACACCATATATTTT
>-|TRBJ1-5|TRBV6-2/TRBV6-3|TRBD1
CASSSTDRGGNQPQHF
TGTGCCAGCAGTTCTACGGACAGGGGAGGCAATCAGCCCCAGCATTTT
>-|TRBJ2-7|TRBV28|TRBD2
CASLRGRRVVGEQYF
TGTGCCAGCTTGCGGGGGAGAAGGGTGGTTGGCGAGCAGTACTTC
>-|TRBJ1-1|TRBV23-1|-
CASSPNPQGLMNTEAFF
TGCGCCAGCAGTCCAAATCCACAGGGTCTCATGAACACTGAAGCTTTCTTT
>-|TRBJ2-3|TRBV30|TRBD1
CAWVRGTGGTDTQYF
TGTGCCTGGGTTCGCGGGACAGGAGGAACAGATACGCAGTATTTT
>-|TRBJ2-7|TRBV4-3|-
CASSQAERYEQYF
TGCGCCAGCAGCCAAGCGGAGCGCTACGAGCAGTACTTC
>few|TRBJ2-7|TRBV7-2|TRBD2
CASSLDVSGTPYEQYF
TGTGCCAGCAGCTTAGATGTTAGCGGGACCCCCTACGAGCAGTACTTC
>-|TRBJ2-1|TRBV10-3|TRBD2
CAISEISLAGPHEQFF
TGTGCCATCAGTGAAATTTCGCTAGCGGGCCCCCATGAGCAGTTCTTC
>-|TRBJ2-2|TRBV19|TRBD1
CASTRDREDTGELFF
TGTGCCAGTACTAGGGACAGGGAGGACACCGGGGAGCTGTTTTTT
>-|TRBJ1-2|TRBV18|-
CASSPKGVYGYTF
TGTGCCAGCTCACCAAAGGGGGTCTATGGCTACACCTTC
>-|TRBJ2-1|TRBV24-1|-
CATSDLSGIYNEQFF
TGTGCCACCAGTGATTTAAGCGGCATTTACAATGAGCAGTTCTTC
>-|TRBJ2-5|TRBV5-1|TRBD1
CASTATGGGETQYF
TGCGCCAGCACCGCCACAGGGGGCGGGGAGACCCAGTACTTC
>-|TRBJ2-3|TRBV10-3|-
CAISESISTDTQYF
TGTGCCATCAGTGAGTCAATAAGCACAGATACGCAGTATTTT
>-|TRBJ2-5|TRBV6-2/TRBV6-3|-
CASSYSKAPTGASQETQYF
TGTGCCAGCAGTTACTCGAAGGCCCCGACAGGCGCCTCCCAAGAGACCCAGTACTTC
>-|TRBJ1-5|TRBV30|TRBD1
CAWSVPWTGRNQPQHF
TGTGCCTGGAGTGTACCTTGGACAGGGCGAAATCAGCCCCAGCATTTT
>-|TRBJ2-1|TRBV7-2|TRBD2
CASSLVAGKVNEQFF
TGTGCCAGCAGCTTAGTAGCGGGAAAGGTCAATGAGCAGTTCTTC
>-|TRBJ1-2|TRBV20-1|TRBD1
CSAIEDRDYGYTF
TGCAGTGCTATTGAGGACAGGGACTATGGCTACACCTTC
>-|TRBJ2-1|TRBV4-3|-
CASSQGQGYSYNEQFF
TGCGCCAGCAGCCAAGGCCAGGGGTATTCCTACAATGAGCAGTTCTTC
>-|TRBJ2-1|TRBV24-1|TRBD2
CATSDPGTRGSNEQFF
TGTGCCACCAGTGACCCCGGGACTAGAGGTTCCAATGAGCAGTTCTTC
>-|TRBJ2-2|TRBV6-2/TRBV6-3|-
CASSGSRDTGELFF
TGTGCCAGCAGTGGTTCCCGGGACACCGGGGAGCTGTTTTTT
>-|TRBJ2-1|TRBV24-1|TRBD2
CATTASGGSNEQFF
TGTGCCACCACGGCTAGCGGGGGCTCAAATGAGCAGTTCTTC
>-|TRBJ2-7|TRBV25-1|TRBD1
CASSEPRTGLTYEQYF
TGTGCCAGCAGTGAGCCGAGGACAGGGTTAACCTACGAGCAGTACTTC
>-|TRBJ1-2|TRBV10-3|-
CAIRRTGGELYGYTF
TGTGCCATCAGGAGGACGGGAGGGGAACTCTATGGCTACACCTTC
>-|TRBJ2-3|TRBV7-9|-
CASSPGSDTQYF
TGTGCCAGCAGCCCGGGATCCGATACGCAGTATTTT
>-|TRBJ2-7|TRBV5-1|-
CASSSPGQYF
TGCGCCAGCAGCTCCCCAGGGCAGTACTTC
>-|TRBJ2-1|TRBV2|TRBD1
CARGGQKGSYNEQFF
TGTGCCAGAGGGGGACAGAAGGGCTCCTACAATGAGCAGTTCTTC
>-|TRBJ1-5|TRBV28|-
CASSLGTRVPQHF
TGTGCCAGCAGTTTGGGGACACGCGTACCCCAGCATTTT
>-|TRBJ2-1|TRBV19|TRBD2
CASSTSGSFYNEQFF
TGTGCCAGTAGTACTAGCGGGAGTTTCTACAATGAGCAGTTCTTC
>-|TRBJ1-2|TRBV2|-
CASSDGTQWGYTF
TGTGCCAGCAGTGACGGGACTCAATGGGGCTACACCTTC
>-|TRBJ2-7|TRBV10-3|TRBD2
CAISDGGGAIEQYF
TGTGCCATCAGTGACGGCGGGGGGGCCATCGAGCAGTACTTC